Listed here are 5 T cell receptor beta chains from one sample, sequenced in a study of glioma-infiltrating T cells after dendritic cell vaccination. Time point of the sample: after dendritic cell vaccination, including at tumor progression/relapse. Sequencing was performed with immunoSEQ multiplex PCR; in TCRdb, only in-frame clones are kept and a portion is missing. The sample has 75,000 to 95,000 clones; roughly 77% are singletons. The source was blood, collected after dendritic cell vaccination. These receptors were taken from a human donor with glioblastoma.

This chain links TRBV2 with TRBJ2-4; 9 bases map to TRBD1. CDR1 is SNHLY and CDR2 is FYNNEI in the germline V gene. Trimming removed 3 bases from V and 10 bases from J; junction bases left unmatched: 4. This CDR3 has 13 residues. CDR3 DNA sequence: TGTGCCAGCAGTGAGGGCGACAGGGGGATTCAGTACTTC. Translation: CASSEGDRGIQYF. The full variable domain, completed using reference TRBV2 and TRBJ2-4, is EPEVTQTPSHQVTQMGQEVILRCVPISNHLYFYWYRQILGQKVEFLVSFYNNEISEKSEIFDDQFSVERPDGSNFTLKIRSTKLEDSAMYFCASSEGDRGIQYFGAGTRLSVL.

This sequence joins TRBV5-4 and TRBJ1-4; 9 bases are shared with TRBD1. The junction had 6 bases not matched to a gene; V was cut back by 4 bases and J by 5 bases. The CDR3 length is 15 residues. Germline V CDR1 and CDR2: SGHNT, YYREEE (reference sequence). The chain's CDR3 is CASSTRTGENEKLFF. CDR3 nucleotide sequence: TGTGCCAGCAGCACCAGGACAGGGGAAAATGAAAAACTGTTTTTT.

This clone was detected only once. J is TRBJ2-7 and V is TRBV2; D call uncertain. V lost 4 bases and J lost 0, with 4 bases in between. The CDR3 consists of 12 residues. Germline V gene lookup returns CDR1 SNHLY and CDR2 FYNNEI. The CDR3 sequence is CASSVDSYEQYV. The CDR3 bases are TGTGCCAGCAGTGTGGACTCCTACGAGCAGTACGTC.

The rearrangement joins TRBV7-2 to TRBJ2-1, with 9 bases matching TRBD2. The J segment lost 13 bases and the V segment lost 4 bases, leaving 11 bases of the junction unmatched. The CDR3 covers 14 residues. The germline V gene encodes CDR1 SGHTA and CDR2 FQGNSA. The CDR3 region is CASSSYRYSGGQFF. CDR3 sequence (DNA): TGTGCCAGCAGCTCATACCGCTATAGCGGGGGTCAGTTCTTC. Complete variable domain (other parts from reference TRBV7-2 and TRBJ2-1): GAGVSQSPSNKVTEKGKDVELRCDPISGHTALYWYRQSLGQGLEFLIYFQGNSAPDKSGLPSDRFSAERTGGSVSTLTIQRTQQEDSAVYLCASSSYRYSGGQFFGPGTRLTVL.

The rearrangement links TRBV7-6 to TRBJ2-6; tentatively, D is TRBD1 (6 bases). Germline CDR1 is SGHVS and CDR2 is FNYEAQ. V dropped 4 bases and J dropped 2 bases, with 9 bases sitting between them. This CDR3 comprises 15 residues. The chain's CDR3 is CASSWGPAGANVLTF. The CDR3, as DNA: TGTGCCAGCAGCTGGGGGCCGGCTGGGGCCAACGTCCTGACTTTC.